The present T cell receptor beta chain was sequenced within a study of blood T cell repertoires in COVID-19. As for the study in general: PBMCs, B-cell-depleted T cells, or T cells were the source of the cDNA or gDNA that made up the material.

The CDR3 is 14 amino acids. V dropped 4 bases and J dropped 6; count of bases not matched to a gene: 7. CDR1 and CDR2 from the germline V gene are SGHDT and YYEEEE. The table came from immunoSEQ multiplex PCR; TCRdb's copy has only in-frame clones and leaves some out. There are roughly 200,000 clones in the sample; 88% occur only once, and 1.5% to 2% lies in the top ten. The sequenced material came from peripheral blood. This sequence was found in a young man with active or convalescent COVID-19. The rearrangement joins TRBV5-6 to TRBJ2-7; the match to TRBD2 covers 10 bases. CDR3 loop: CASSGAGGRFEQYF. The CDR3 DNA follows: TGTGCCAGCAGCGGAGCGGGGGGGCGATTCGAGCAGTACTTC. The full variable domain, completed using reference TRBV5-6 and TRBJ2-7, is DAGVTQSPTHLIKTRGQQVTLRCSPKSGHDTVSWYQQALGQGPQFIFQYYEEEERQRGNFPDRFSGHQFPNYSSELNVNALLLGDSALYLCASSGAGGRFEQYFGPGTRLTVT.